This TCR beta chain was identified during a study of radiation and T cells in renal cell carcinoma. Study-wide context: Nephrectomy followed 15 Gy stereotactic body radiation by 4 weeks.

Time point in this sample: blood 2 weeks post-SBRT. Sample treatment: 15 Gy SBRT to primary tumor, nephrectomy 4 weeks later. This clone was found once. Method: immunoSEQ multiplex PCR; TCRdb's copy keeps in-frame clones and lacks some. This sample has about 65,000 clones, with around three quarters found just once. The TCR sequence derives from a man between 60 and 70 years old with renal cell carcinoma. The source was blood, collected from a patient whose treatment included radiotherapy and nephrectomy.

The chain's CDR3 is CASRPTGSGIEQYV. As DNA, the CDR3 is TGTGCCAGCAGACCCACCGGGTCGGGGATCGAGCAGTACGTC. This chain links TRBV6-5 with TRBJ2-7, with D possibly TRBD2 on 5 matching bases. The germline V and J ends were trimmed by 6 bases and 6 bases, with 18 bases remaining between them. Germline assignment: CDR1 MNHEY and CDR2 SVGAGI. CDR3 length equals 14 residues.